Each of the 17 T cell receptor beta chains below was sequenced from the same sample in a study of cytomegalovirus exposure and HLA in healthy donors (dated 2017 in TCRdb). Libraries were prepared through the immunoSEQ multiplex PCR assay. A mixture of 60 forward primers for TCR Vbeta segments and 13 reverse primers for TCR Jbeta segments was used in the multiplex PCR. TCRdb limited this immuneACCESS table to in-frame rearrangements with V and J called. A share of clones is missing; checked studies link under half to unresolved V genes, and the rest is unexplained. The sample table includes under 200,000 clones. The top ten clones comprise 2.1% of the sample. The sequenced sample was PBMCs. Receptor source: a man aged 30-40 years in good health and CMV-seronegative.

The chain carries TRBV2 and TRBJ1-2; 7 positions agree with TRBD1. The CDR3 loop spans 13 amino acids. The germline V gene encodes CDR1 SNHLY and CDR2 FYNNEI. Trimming at V came to 7 bases and at J to 7 bases, leaving 9 bases not matched to a gene. The CDR3 sequence is CASTVQGERGYTF. CDR3 DNA sequence: TGTGCCAGCACGGTGCAGGGGGAGCGTGGCTACACCTTC.

This rearrangement joins TRBV6-5 to TRBJ2-1; TRBD2 matches 8 bases. Losses at the gene ends were 4 bases for V and 4 bases for J; bases not matched to a gene: 9. The CDR3 length is 16 residues. Germline V gene sequence: CDR1 MNHEY, CDR2 SVGAGI. The CDR3 protein is CASSWGLGRPYNEQFF. CDR3 DNA: TGTGCCAGCAGTTGGGGACTAGGCCGGCCTTACAATGAGCAGTTCTTC.

The rearrangement uses TRBV4-2 and TRBJ2-2; the match to TRBD2 covers 15 bases. Germline values: CDR1 LGHNA, CDR2 YNFKEQ. V trimming: 4 bases; J trimming: 2 bases; junction bases outside the gene matches: 8. The CDR3 totals 19 residues. The CDR3 sequence: CASSLLGLAGGLNTGELFF. In nucleotides, the CDR3 is TGTGCCAGCAGCCTCCTGGGACTAGCGGGAGGACTTAACACCGGGGAGCTGTTTTTT.

The J gene is TRBJ2-7, the V gene TRBV4-1; TRBD2 matches at 12 bases. This CDR3 has 17 residues. The ends lost 1 base at V and 4 bases at J; junction bases unmatched: 8. In germline, CDR1 is MGHRA, CDR2 YSYEKL. CDR3 region: CASSQVSGLAGTYEQYF. The CDR3 DNA sequence: TGCGCCAGCAGCCAAGTATCTGGACTAGCGGGAACATACGAGCAGTACTTC.

The chain uses TRBV18 and TRBJ2-1; D unresolved. The CDR3 extends over 15 amino acids. The V end lost 0 bases, the J end lost 8 bases, and 14 bases lay between the germline ends. In germline, CDR1 is KGHSH, CDR2 LQKENI. The CDR3 loop reads CASSPPSLVKYEQFF. The DNA for the CDR3 is TGTGCCAGCTCACCACCTTCTCTAGTTAAGTATGAGCAGTTCTTC.

CDR3 residues: CASSQARDGYTF. The CDR3 bases are TGTGCCAGCAGCCAAGCCAGGGATGGCTACACCTTC. The rearrangement joins TRBV4-2 to TRBJ1-2; perhaps TRBD1 as D (5 bases). This CDR3 is 12 amino acids long. The V gene lost 1 base and the J gene lost 6 bases, with 6 bases spanning the gap. Germline assignment: CDR1 LGHNA and CDR2 YNFKEQ.

The genes are TRBV6-1 and TRBJ2-7; D perhaps matches TRBD1 (5 bases). With 8 bases removed from V and 3 bases from J, the gap between germline ends came to 17 bases. The length of the CDR3 is 14 residues. The germline V gene has CDR1 MNHNS and CDR2 SASEGT. For the CDR3, the DNA is TGTGCCAGCCCTCGCCCCGACAGAAACTACGAGCAGTACTTC. Translation: CASPRPDRNYEQYF.

The rearrangement links TRBV6-1 to TRBJ1-5; the match to TRBD1 covers 8 bases. V was pared by 10 bases and J by 8 bases, with 16 bases of the junction left unmatched. The CDR3 has 15 residues. Germline-derived CDR1 and CDR2 are MNHNS and SASEGT. In DNA, the CDR3 is TGTGCCACTATAGTTCTGGACAGGGACGACAAGCCCCAGCATTTT. It specifies CATIVLDRDDKPQHF.

This chain links TRBV5-1 with TRBJ2-5; a weak D match, TRBD2 (5 bases). This CDR3 comprises 14 residues. The germline CDR1 and CDR2 sequences are SGHRS and YFSETQ. The ends were cut back, 5 bases at V and 5 bases at J, with 16 bases in the middle. This CDR3 reads CASRYGVTTETQYF. For the CDR3, the DNA is TGCGCCAGCAGATACGGGGTTACGACGGAGACCCAGTACTTC.

This sequence joins TRBV5-1 and TRBJ1-6; 7 bases are a match to TRBD1. CDR1 is SGHRS, CDR2 YFSETQ, per germline. There are 15 residues in the CDR3. V gave up 0 bases and J gave up 8 bases; unmatched junction bases: 5. DNA for the CDR3: TGCGCCAGCAGCTTGGCCGGGACAGCCGATTCACCCCTCCACTTT. Its protein product is CASSLAGTADSPLHF.

The chain links TRBV5-4 to TRBJ2-7; 8 bases align to TRBD2. The J segment lost 5 bases and the V segment lost 4 bases, leaving 5 bases of the junction unmatched. CDR3 length: 13 amino acids. Germline loops: CDR1 SGHNT, CDR2 YYREEE (reference sequence). CDR3 in DNA: TGTGCCAGCAGCGCTGCGGGGGGTAACGAGCAGTACTTC. Protein: CASSAAGGNEQYF.

J is TRBJ2-1 and V is TRBV6-1; 10 bases line up with TRBD1. Trimming removed 1 base from V and 9 bases from J; junction bases left unmatched: 9. The germline V gene encodes CDR1 MNHNS and CDR2 SASEGT. The CDR3 has 16 residues. The CDR3 loop is CASSEVSGTGEGEQFF. As DNA, the CDR3 is TGTGCCAGCAGTGAAGTTTCGGGGACAGGGGAGGGTGAGCAGTTCTTC.

V is TRBV13 and J is TRBJ1-2, with D possibly matching TRBD1 (5 bases). CDR1 and CDR2 from the germline V gene are PRHDT and FYEKMQ (reference sequence). CDR3 size: 12 residues. V lost 5 bases and J 6 bases, leaving 10 bases between the germline ends. The CDR3 DNA is TGTGCCAGCAGCGCCCTAGGGGATGGCTACACCTTC. Amino acid sequence: CASSALGDGYTF.

The chain combines TRBV7-2 with TRBJ1-2; D ambiguous. The V end lost 5 bases, the J end lost 2 bases, and 9 bases lay between the germline ends. Germline-derived CDR1 and CDR2 are SGHTA and FQGNSA. The CDR3 is made up of 13 amino acids. CDR3 amino acids: CASSPPGNYGYTF. CDR3 nucleotides: TGTGCCAGCAGCCCCCCGGGGAACTATGGCTACACCTTC.

The CDR3 nucleotides read TGTGCCAGCAGCTCACAGGGGTCGGGCAATCAGCCCCAGCATTTT. Protein sequence: CASSSQGSGNQPQHF. The chain carries TRBV7-2 and TRBJ1-5; 7 nucleotides line up with TRBD1. Germline lookup yields CDR1 SGHTA and CDR2 FQGNSA. This CDR3 spans 15 amino acids. Losses at the gene ends were 4 bases for V and 2 bases for J; bases not matched to a gene: 5.

V and J are TRBV18 and TRBJ1-1; the D gene is possibly TRBD1 (5 bases). CDR3 length equals 16 residues. Germline V lookup: CDR1 KGHSH, CDR2 LQKENI. V was pared by 5 bases and J by 4 bases, with 20 bases between. CDR3 in amino acids: CASSSQPREVGTEAFF. The DNA of the CDR3 is TGTGCCAGCTCATCTCAACCCAGGGAGGTAGGCACTGAAGCTTTCTTT.

This chain joins TRBV20-1 and TRBJ1-2; D is unclear. The CDR3 is 11 amino acids. Trimming took 0 bases from V and 7 from J, leaving 6 bases between them. Germline-derived CDR1 and CDR2 are DFQATT and SNEGSKA (reference sequence). CDR3 amino acids: CSARDRSGYTF. CDR3 DNA: TGCAGTGCTAGAGATCGTAGTGGCTACACCTTC.